The sequence of this T cell receptor beta chain was determined in a study of blood T cell repertoires in COVID-19. Study as a whole: COVID-19 samples, acute and convalescent, were from the United States, Italy and Spain. PBMCs, B-cell-depleted T cells, or T cells were the source of the cDNA or gDNA that made up the material.

Original processing notes: For nucleated cells, counts were estimated from reference gene primer amplification. Sequenced by immunoSEQ multiplex PCR; TCRdb stores in-frame clones only, minus some. That table supplies the V and J calls and clone size; D and trimming were determined from the DNA. The table lists under 200,000 clones, around 90% of them singletons. The CDR3 is 14 amino acids. Trimming shortened V by 0 bases and J by 8 bases, and 14 bases separated the two germline ends. In germline, CDR1 is SGHRS, CDR2 YFSETQ. Sequencing used peripheral blood. J is TRBJ1-2 and V is TRBV5-1; D is unresolved. This clonotype was sampled from a man aged 50-59 years who had recovered from COVID-19. DNA of the CDR3: TGCGCCAGCAGCTTGGCCAAGACATCGGAAGGCTACACCTTC. Its translation: CASSLAKTSEGYTF. The complete variable domain, with remaining parts taken from reference TRBV5-1 and TRBJ1-2, reads KAGVTQTPRYLIKTRGQQVTLSCSPISGHRSVSWYQQTPGQGLQFLFEYFSETQRNKGNFPGRFSGRQFSNSRSEMNVSTLELGDSALYLCASSLAKTSEGYTFGSGTRLTVV.